A selection of T cell receptor beta chains follows, all from one sample in a study of Ad26.COV2.S vaccination and SARS-CoV-2 variants. Profiling relied on immunoSEQ multiplex PCR, and the TCRdb table lists in-frame clones only, not all of them. The sample shows roughly 700,000 clones, about 90% of them seen only once. This specimen consisted of peripheral blood, obtained in a trial of Ad26.COV2.S vaccine versus placebo. The receptor set was obtained from a person between 18 and 60 years old who received the Ad26.COV2.S COVID-19 vaccine or a placebo. Each CDR3 is given with its conserved first and last residue. D genes are given only for firm matches. Part of the rows lack a size; the others show once, few, many or a class for expanded clones.

J: TRBJ1-5; D: TRBD1; V: TRBV19; size: -; DNA: TGTGCCAGTAGTGAACAGGGGAATCAGCCCCAGCATTTT; CDR3: CASSEQGNQPQHF
J: TRBJ2-1; D: -; V: TRBV6-2/TRBV6-3; size: -; DNA: TGTGCCAGCAGTGGCGGGACTGATGGTCCCGGTGAGCAGTTCTTC; CDR3: CASSGGTDGPGEQFF
J: TRBJ1-4; D: -; V: TRBV3-1/TRBV3-2; size: -; DNA: TGTGCCAGCAGCCTGTCGGGCCCGGGGGCAACTAATGAAAAACTGTTTTTT; CDR3: CASSLSGPGATNEKLFF
J: TRBJ2-2; D: -; V: TRBV30; size: few; DNA: TGTGCCTGGAGTCCCCGAGTCGGGGAGCTGTTTTTT; CDR3: CAWSPRVGELFF
J: TRBJ2-7; D: -; V: TRBV15; size: -; DNA: TGTGCCACCAGCAGAGAGGCTACAGCTAGCTCCTACGAGCAGTACTTC; CDR3: CATSREATASSYEQYF
J: TRBJ2-1; D: TRBD2; V: TRBV5-8; size: -; DNA: TGTGCCAGCAGCTCCGGGACTAGCGCTTTCAATGAGCAGTTCTTC; CDR3: CASSSGTSAFNEQFF
J: TRBJ2-6; D: -; V: TRBV27; size: -; DNA: TGTGCCAGCAGTAGTAACTCTGGGGCCAACGTCCTGACTTTC; CDR3: CASSSNSGANVLTF
J: TRBJ2-3; D: TRBD1; V: TRBV5-1; size: -; DNA: TGCGCCAGCAGCTTCGGGACAGGGGAGTGGGCAGATACGCAGTATTTT; CDR3: CASSFGTGEWADTQYF
J: TRBJ2-5; D: -; V: TRBV18; size: -; DNA: TGTGCCAGCTCACCACCGCAGGTTCCGGGGACCCAGTACTTC; CDR3: CASSPPQVPGTQYF
J: TRBJ2-7; D: TRBD2; V: TRBV6-5; size: -; DNA: TGTGCCAGCAGTTATACGGCTAGCGGGAGGGCGGATGAGCAGTACTTC; CDR3: CASSYTASGRADEQYF
J: TRBJ2-1; D: TRBD1; V: TRBV13; size: -; DNA: TGTGCCAGCAGCATATACGGGACAGGGAATGAGCAGTTCTTC; CDR3: CASSIYGTGNEQFF
J: TRBJ2-3; D: -; V: TRBV13; size: -; DNA: TGTGCCAGCAGCCCCCCTGGGGCCGCCATGGATACGCAGTATTTT; CDR3: CASSPPGAAMDTQYF
J: TRBJ1-5; D: -; V: TRBV12-3/TRBV12-4; size: -; DNA: TGTGCCAGCAGTTTTACAGGGTTTCAGCCCCAGCATTTT; CDR3: CASSFTGFQPQHF
J: TRBJ1-2; D: TRBD1; V: TRBV10-3; size: -; DNA: TGTGCCATCAGCGCCGGGACAGGGAAGGGCCTTAACTATGGCTACACCTTC; CDR3: CAISAGTGKGLNYGYTF
J: TRBJ2-1; D: TRBD1; V: TRBV24-1; size: -; DNA: TGTGCCACCAGTGACCCGACAGGGAATGAGCAGTTCTTC; CDR3: CATSDPTGNEQFF
J: TRBJ1-4; D: -; V: TRBV28; size: -; DNA: TGTGCCAGCAGTTTAATGGGGGCCGGGGAAAAACTGTTTTTT; CDR3: CASSLMGAGEKLFF
J: TRBJ1-1; D: -; V: TRBV7-3; size: -; DNA: TGTGCCAGCAGCTCCCCAGGGGTTAACACTGAAGCTTTCTTT; CDR3: CASSSPGVNTEAFF
J: TRBJ2-3; D: TRBD2; V: TRBV15; size: -; DNA: TGTGCCACCAGAGCGGGAGGCCCGATCCAGACGCAGTATTTT; CDR3: CATRAGGPIQTQYF
J: TRBJ2-7; D: -; V: TRBV7-2; size: -; DNA: TGTGCCAGCAGCTTGGGACCTGGCAGCTACGAGCAGTACTTC; CDR3: CASSLGPGSYEQYF
J: TRBJ1-6; D: -; V: TRBV27; size: -; DNA: TGTGCCAGCAGTTCCACCTATAATTCACCCCTCCACTTT; CDR3: CASSSTYNSPLHF
J: TRBJ1-5; D: -; V: TRBV4-2; size: few; DNA: TGTGCCAGCAGCCAAGATTTAAATCAGCCCCAGCATTTT; CDR3: CASSQDLNQPQHF
J: TRBJ2-7; D: TRBD1; V: TRBV5-5; size: -; DNA: TGTGCCAGCAGCAATGAGGACAGGGGGAATTACGAGCAGTACTTC; CDR3: CASSNEDRGNYEQYF
J: TRBJ1-5; D: -; V: TRBV5-6; size: -; DNA: TGTGCCAGCAGCTTGGCCAGGGGAGGTCAGCCCCAGCATTTT; CDR3: CASSLARGGQPQHF
J: TRBJ1-1; D: -; V: TRBV24-1; size: -; DNA: TGTGCCACCAGTGATTTTCAGAGAAGGGCTTTCTTT; CDR3: CATSDFQRRAFF
J: TRBJ2-4; D: -; V: TRBV2; size: once; DNA: TGTGCCAGCAGTGAAGAAGCTAGACACATTCAGTACTTC; CDR3: CASSEEARHIQYF
J: TRBJ2-7; D: TRBD1; V: TRBV6-5; size: -; DNA: TGTGCCAGCAGCAGGGACAGGGGCTACGAGCAGTACTTC; CDR3: CASSRDRGYEQYF
J: TRBJ2-2; D: TRBD1; V: TRBV3-1/TRBV3-2; size: -; DNA: TGTGCCAGCAGCAGGGTCCGAGACAGGGAGTCCGGGGAGCTGTTTTTT; CDR3: CASSRVRDRESGELFF
J: TRBJ2-7; D: TRBD1; V: TRBV29-1; size: -; DNA: TGCAGCGTGGGAAACAGGGGGGCCTACGAGCAGTACTTC; CDR3: CSVGNRGAYEQYF
J: TRBJ2-7; D: -; V: TRBV24-1; size: once; DNA: TGTGCCACCAGTGACCCCGGGACACCCTACGAGCAGTACTTC; CDR3: CATSDPGTPYEQYF
J: TRBJ2-7; D: -; V: TRBV7-8; size: once; DNA: TGTGCCAGCAGCTTGGGACTAACGGGGGCTACCCCTTACGAGCAGTACTTC; CDR3: CASSLGLTGATPYEQYF
J: TRBJ2-5; D: TRBD2; V: TRBV18; size: -; DNA: TGTGCCAGCTCACCATTACCTAGCGGAGAGACCCAGTACTTC; CDR3: CASSPLPSGETQYF
J: TRBJ2-1; D: TRBD1; V: TRBV4-1; size: -; DNA: TGCGCCGGACTCGCCTTTCCCGGGACAGCGTTCTACAATGAGCAGTTCTTC; CDR3: CAGLAFPGTAFYNEQFF
J: TRBJ1-1; D: -; V: TRBV9; size: -; DNA: TGTGCCAGCAGCGCCCCACCCGGTTTTGGGAACACTGAAGCTTTCTTT; CDR3: CASSAPPGFGNTEAFF
J: TRBJ2-1; D: -; V: TRBV10-3; size: -; DNA: TGTGCCATTTCTACAGGCCAGCAGTTCTTC; CDR3: CAISTGQQFF
J: TRBJ2-3; D: TRBD1; V: TRBV4-3; size: -; DNA: TGCGCCAGCAGCCAAGGACAGGGCAGGGCAGATACGCAGTATTTT; CDR3: CASSQGQGRADTQYF
J: TRBJ2-5; D: -; V: TRBV2; size: -; DNA: TGTGCCAGCAGACCGGGGCAAGAGACCCAGTACTTC; CDR3: CASRPGQETQYF
J: TRBJ2-1; D: -; V: TRBV6-1; size: -; DNA: TGTGCCAGCAGTGAAGGGGTGGTGAACAATGAGCAGTTCTTC; CDR3: CASSEGVVNNEQFF
J: TRBJ2-2; D: -; V: TRBV5-1; size: -; DNA: TGCGCCAGCAGCTTGAGCCGGGCCGCTTTCTCGGTTTCTACCGGGGAGCTGTTTTTT; CDR3: CASSLSRAAFSVSTGELFF
J: TRBJ2-2; D: -; V: TRBV5-4; size: -; DNA: TGTGCCAGCAGGCCTGGAGTACCCACCGGGGAGCTGTTTTTT; CDR3: CASRPGVPTGELFF